The entry below gives a single T cell receptor (beta chain) sequence along with its context. These data are taken from a study of cytomegalovirus exposure and HLA in healthy donors. The CDR3 loop spans 13 amino acids. The germline V gene has CDR1 GTSNPN and CDR2 SVGIG (reference sequence). Trimming stripped 2 bases from V and 7 bases from J, with 14 bases between. Both 60 Vbeta primers and 13 Jbeta primers went into the PCR. Here immunoSEQ multiplex PCR was the method, and the copy in TCRdb shows in-frame clones only, minus some. Counted here are 95,000 to 150,000 clones, 80% occurring once; the ten biggest clones make up over 0.2%.

The TCR sequence derives from a man aged 45-60 years in good health and CMV-seronegative. V is TRBV30 and J is TRBJ2-5; tentative D call: TRBD2 (5 bases). The sequencing input was PBMCs. The CDR3 coding sequence is TGTGCCTGGAGTCAATCCCCCAGCGGGACCCAGTACTTC. Its translation is CAWSQSPSGTQYF.